The T cell receptor (beta chain) under discussion was sequenced for a study of blood T cells in healthy people across ages. Study in general: Capturing about one barcoded beta molecule per two T cells was achieved by template switching.

A remark on this clonotype: Its cognate antigen is unknown.

No fewer than 5.5 micrograms of total RNA were isolated from every sample. Whole-study results and caveats: Among long-lived donors, naive CD4+ cells were more numerous and diversity higher than in aged donors.

A second PCR, run for about 7 to 11 cycles, used a sample-barcoded 5' primer plus a J-beta primer mix. Each cDNA was tagged by a template-switch adaptor containing 12 random nucleotides. Each CDR3 protein gets one entry after TCRdb re-called the 5' RACE reads with MiXCR. The data show about 1.7 million distinct CDR3 sequences, 28% seen once. V was trimmed by 6 bases and J by 12 bases, leaving 12 bases between them. The germline CDR1 and CDR2 sequences are SGHTA and FQGNSA. The CDR3 contains 11 residues. This TCR derives from a woman in her 30s in good health. Material for sequencing was blood. The V call is TRBV7-2, the J call TRBJ2-1; D is unresolved. CDR3 loop: CASRRTAGQFF. The DNA of the CDR3 is TGTGCCAGCAGGCGGACCGCTGGGCAGTTCTTC.